The clone carrying this T cell receptor beta chain was seen a handful of times. The sample belongs to a study of T cells in Graves' hyperthyroidism and ophthalmopathy. Amplification yielded TCR beta CDR3 regions, with RNA transcripts as the source. The HTBI primer set drove a first-round RT-PCR of the TCR CDR3. TCRdb recomputed calls from the multiplex PCR reads with MiXCR, one row per CDR3 protein. The sample has around 340,000 distinct CDR3 sequences, about 20% seen once. Germline assignment: CDR1 MNHNS and CDR2 SASEGT. CDR3 size: 14 residues. Trimming shortened V by 6 bases and J by 2 bases, and 12 bases separated the two germline ends. Hyperthyroidism had been newly diagnosed in patients aged 18 to 65, and its duration was under 2 months. Not enrolled were patients with uncontrolled infection, other autoimmune disease, pregnancy or lactation. Extraction of PBMCs used 8 to 10 ml of fresh peripheral blood.

What was sequenced was blood. The chain joins TRBV6-1 to TRBJ2-3; D tentatively reads TRBD1 or TRBD2 (5 bases each). The receptor's source is a woman aged 45-59 years with Graves' hyperthyroidism. The CDR3 protein is CASSRDPYTDTQYF. For the CDR3, the DNA is TGTGCCAGCAGCCGGGACCCCTACACAGATACGCAGTATTTT.